The 10 T cell receptor beta chains below come from one sample, sequenced in a study of blood T cell repertoires in COVID-19. Profiling relied on immunoSEQ multiplex PCR, and the TCRdb table lists in-frame clones only, not all of them. The sample contains some 200,000 clones, roughly 85% of which appear only once. The sample comprised peripheral blood. These receptors all come from a woman in her seventies with COVID-19, enrolled during active disease.

This clone was counted a single time. This chain uses TRBV5-5 with TRBJ2-2; 14 bases match TRBD2. J gave up 8 bases and V 4 bases, and 10 bases lay outside the gene matches. Per germline, CDR1 SGHKS and CDR2 YYEKEE (reference sequence). The length of the CDR3 is 17 residues. The CDR3 region is CASSNRLAGGSPGELFF. CDR3 in DNA: TGTGCCAGCAGCAATCGACTAGCGGGAGGGTCTCCGGGGGAGCTGTTTTTT.

V and J are TRBV6-2 or TRBV6-3 and TRBJ1-2; D may be TRBD1 (5 bases). V shed 3 bases and J shed 8 bases, with 13 bases lying between them. Per germline, CDR1 MNHEY and CDR2 SVGEGT. This CDR3 comprises 13 residues. The CDR3 region is CASSYSQDLGYTF. The CDR3 bases are TGTGCCAGCAGTTATTCACAGGATTTAGGCTACACCTTC.

The V gene is TRBV3-1 (or the pseudogene TRBV3-2), the J gene TRBJ2-4, with D possibly TRBD2 on 6 matching bases. The CDR3 spans 16 residues. CDR1 and CDR2 (germline): LGHDT, YNNKEL (reference sequence). Between the trimmed V and J ends, which lost 4 bases and 0 bases, there was a span of 13 bases. CDR3 bases: TGTGCCAGCAGCCGGGACTCTACCCTAGCCAAAAACATTCAGTACTTC. Residues: CASSRDSTLAKNIQYF.

The J gene is TRBJ1-5, the V gene TRBV20-1; TRBD1 might be the D (6 bases). This CDR3 has 14 residues. Looked up from germline, CDR1 is DFQATT and CDR2 is SNEGSKA (reference sequence). V gave up 3 bases and J gave up 5 bases, with 14 bases separating them. CDR3 loop: CSASSRGNYQPQHF. The CDR3 DNA sequence: TGCAGTGCTAGTTCCAGGGGCAACTATCAGCCCCAGCATTTT.

The chain couples TRBV9 to TRBJ1-1; D is unclear. Germline-derived CDR1 and CDR2 are SGDLS and YYNGEE. V was pared by 2 bases and J by 2 bases, with 16 bases between. The CDR3 is made up of 16 amino acids. CDR3 sequence (DNA): TGTGCCAGCAGCGTTGACCTAGCGGGCCCAAACACTGAAGCTTTCTTT. This gives the protein CASSVDLAGPNTEAFF.

The V call is TRBV29-1, the J call TRBJ1-3; unclear D gene. The CDR3 is 14 residues long. V dropped 4 bases and J dropped 1 base, with 11 bases sitting between them. The germline CDR1 and CDR2 sequences are SQVTM and ANQGSEA. The CDR3 DNA reads TGCAGCGTTGCTACAGTGTTATCTGGAAACACCATATATTTT. Protein sequence: CSVATVLSGNTIYF.

DNA for the CDR3: TGTGCCAGCAGCAGACTAGCGGGGGGGCAGTACAATGAGCAGTTCTTC. Translation gives CASSRLAGGQYNEQFF. V and J are TRBV6-2 or TRBV6-3 and TRBJ2-1, with 14 bases identical to TRBD2. Trimming cost V 6 bases and J 4 bases; bases outside gene matches: 5. CDR1 MNHEY and CDR2 SVGEGT come from the germline V gene. The CDR3 length is 16 residues.

The V call is TRBV5-5, the J call TRBJ1-1; 11 nucleotides line up with TRBD1. Germline V gene sequence: CDR1 SGHKS, CDR2 YYEKEE (reference sequence). The V gene end was trimmed by 1 base and the J gene end by 3 bases; junction bases not matched to a gene: 11. CDR3 length: 18 amino acids. DNA for the CDR3: TGTGCCAGCAGCTTGCTTGGGACAGGGGGGAGAAGGGACACTGAAGCTTTCTTT. It encodes CASSLLGTGGRRDTEAFF.

The chain joins TRBV5-1 to TRBJ2-2; possibly TRBD2 for D (6 bases). Trimming removed 0 bases at V and 1 base at J, with 7 bases between. CDR1 is SGHRS and CDR2 is YFSETQ in the germline V gene. The CDR3 runs 15 residues. The CDR3 is CASSLGLGNTGELFF. CDR3 coding DNA: TGCGCCAGCAGCTTGGGACTAGGGAACACCGGGGAGCTGTTTTTT.

The chain couples TRBV15 to TRBJ1-1; 8 nucleotides align to TRBD1. Germline V gives CDR1 LNHNV, CDR2 YYDKDF (reference sequence). The CDR3 is 15 residues long. The J segment lost 1 base and the V segment lost 5 bases, leaving 6 bases of the junction unmatched. CDR3 sequence: CATSESGTGNTEAFF. The CDR3 region has the DNA TGTGCCACCAGCGAATCCGGGACAGGGAACACTGAAGCTTTCTTT.